The 20 T cell receptor beta chains reported below all come from one sample, sequenced in a study of cytomegalovirus exposure and HLA in healthy donors. The PCR ran on 60 Vbeta and 13 Jbeta primers. TCRdb's copy holds only in-frame clones and misses some; the assay was immunoSEQ multiplex PCR. Altogether 100,000 to 150,000 clones are present, roughly 80% being singletons, with the ten largest covering roughly 4%. Sequencing was performed on PBMCs. The receptor set was obtained from a woman between 40 and 50 years old in good health and CMV-seronegative.

The rearrangement links TRBV6-1 to TRBJ1-2, with D maybe TRBD1 (6 bases). CDR3 size: 12 residues. Between the trimmed V and J ends, which lost 8 bases and 5 bases, there was a span of 12 bases. Germline CDR1 and CDR2: MNHNS and SASEGT. For the CDR3, the DNA is TGTGCCAGCGAAACAGGGATGTATGGCTACACCTTC. Its translation: CASETGMYGYTF.

This sequence joins TRBV19 and TRBJ2-3; D is undetermined. From germline, CDR1 is LNHDA and CDR2 SQIVND (reference sequence). CDR3 length equals 13 residues. The CDR3 region is CASTPEGTDTQYF. In DNA, the CDR3 is TGTGCAAGCACCCCCGAAGGCACAGATACGCAGTATTTT.

CDR3 residues: CASSQDRNSRYEKLFF. For the CDR3, the DNA is TGCGCCAGCAGCCAAGATAGAAACAGTCGTTATGAAAAACTGTTTTTT. This chain connects TRBV4-3 to TRBJ1-4; no clear D. CDR3 length: 16 residues. Between the trimmed V and J ends, which lost 0 bases and 6 bases, there was a span of 14 bases. The germline V gene has CDR1 LGHNA and CDR2 YSLEER.

This clone turned up a few times. The chain links TRBV12-5 to TRBJ2-1; D ambiguous. V lost 7 bases and J 0 bases, leaving 13 bases between the germline ends. The V gene's germline CDR1 is LGHNT and CDR2 FRNRAP. This CDR3 is built from 15 residues. The CDR3 bases are TGTGCTAGTGCCCCCGACTCCAGCTCCTACAATGAGCAGTTCTTC. It encodes CASAPDSSSYNEQFF.

This rearrangement joins TRBV5-3 to TRBJ1-2; weak D call: TRBD1 (6 bases). TRBV5-3 is an ORF; its function is uncertain. V lost 2 bases and J 4 bases, leaving 15 bases between the germline ends. This CDR3 is 15 amino acids long. CDR3 bases: TGTGCCAGAAGCTTCCGGACAGTTTGGGGCTATGGCTACACCTTC. Its protein product is CARSFRTVWGYGYTF.

The chain employs TRBV9 and TRBJ1-6; 7 bases fit TRBD1. The CDR3 contains 14 residues. The trim removed 0 bases at V and 11 bases at J, leaving 5 bases unmatched. CDR1 is SGDLS and CDR2 is YYNGEE in the germline V gene. The CDR3 protein is CASSVGQGGTPLHF. In DNA form, the CDR3 reads TGTGCCAGCAGCGTAGGGCAGGGGGGTACACCCCTCCACTTT.

This chain links TRBV7-9 with TRBJ1-1; 8 nucleotides agree with TRBD1. The ends lost 5 bases at V and 10 bases at J; junction bases unmatched: 12. Germline V gives CDR1 SEHNR, CDR2 FQNEAQ (reference sequence). The CDR3 length is 14 residues. The CDR3 region has the DNA TGTGCCAGCAGCCCAAACCACAGGGGGGACGGAGCTTTCTTT. It is translated as CASSPNHRGDGAFF.

This clone was counted a single time. This sequence joins TRBV9 and TRBJ2-5; 13 bases line up with TRBD2. Germline V lookup: CDR1 SGDLS, CDR2 YYNGEE. After removal of 1 base from V and 5 bases from J, the junction contained 8 bases not matched to a gene. This CDR3 has 17 residues. The CDR3: CASSVSRTSGSRETQYF. The CDR3 DNA is TGTGCCAGCAGCGTAAGTAGGACTAGCGGGAGTCGGGAGACCCAGTACTTC.

This clone was detected ten times or more. This chain joins TRBV7-9 and TRBJ1-2, with D possibly TRBD1 on 5 matching bases. V shed 8 bases and J shed 7 bases, with 11 bases lying between them. The CDR3 contains 11 residues. Germline V gene data show CDR1 as SEHNR and CDR2 as FQNEAQ (reference sequence). The CDR3 protein is CASDGRAGYTF. The CDR3 DNA sequence: TGTGCCAGCGATGGCAGGGCTGGCTACACCTTC.

This clone has more than one count but fewer than ten. The genes are TRBV4-3 and TRBJ2-7; D remains ambiguous. CDR1 is LGHNA, CDR2 YSLEER, per germline. The CDR3 runs to 13 residues. V lost 1 base and J 6 bases, leaving 10 bases between the germline ends. The CDR3 nucleotides are TGCGCCAGCAGCCAAGCTAGGCGCGGCGAGCAGTACTTC. This encodes CASSQARRGEQYF.

The V gene is TRBV7-9, the J gene TRBJ2-7; tentative D call: TRBD2 (5 bases). V gave up 1 base and J gave up 4 bases, with 8 bases separating them. The CDR3 runs 13 residues. The germline gives CDR1 SEHNR, CDR2 FQNEAQ (reference sequence). The CDR3 region has the DNA TGTGCCAGCAGCTTAGATGGGAGATACGAGCAGTACTTC. Protein product: CASSLDGRYEQYF.

This clone is a singleton in its sample. V and J are TRBV9 and TRBJ2-6; maybe TRBD2 (5 bases). The germline V gene has CDR1 SGDLS and CDR2 YYNGEE. With 7 bases removed from V and 2 bases from J, the gap between germline ends came to 22 bases. This CDR3 region has 18 residues. CDR3 DNA: TGTGCCAGCTCGCGTACAGCGGCGGTGGCTGCTGGGGCCAACGTCCTGACTTTC. As protein: CASSRTAAVAAGANVLTF.

The chain carries TRBV6-5 and TRBJ2-7, with 9 bases lining up with TRBD1. Unmatched junction bases numbered 9, after V lost 6 bases and J lost 6 bases. CDR3 size: 14 residues. The germline gives CDR1 MNHEY, CDR2 SVGAGI. CDR3 sequence reads: CASSGTGQFPEQYF. The CDR3 coding sequence is TGTGCCAGCAGCGGGACAGGGCAGTTCCCCGAGCAGTACTTC.

This chain connects TRBV15 to TRBJ1-5; TRBD1 matches at 9 bases. The CDR3 is 14 amino acids. V shed 8 bases and J 2 bases; nucleotides not matched to a gene: 4. Germline V gene sequence: CDR1 LNHNV, CDR2 YYDKDF (reference sequence). CDR3 in DNA: TGTGCCACCGGACAGGGGTACGGCAATCAGCCCCAGCATTTT. This encodes CATGQGYGNQPQHF.

The chain carries TRBV7-8 and TRBJ2-1, with TRBD2 matching over 9 bases. The CDR3 sequence is 18 residues long. The V segment lost 0 bases and the J segment 0 bases; nucleotides outside the gene matches: 6. Germline CDR1 SGHVS, CDR2 FQNEAQ. The CDR3 bases are TGTGCCAGCAGCTTAGCTAGCGGGAGCGGTAGCTCCTACAATGAGCAGTTCTTC. This translates into CASSLASGSGSSYNEQFF.

This rearrangement joins TRBV9 to TRBJ2-3; D is ambiguous. Germline V lookup: CDR1 SGDLS, CDR2 YYNGEE. The CDR3 runs to 13 residues. V was shortened by 2 bases and J by 6 bases, with 10 bases between the two germline ends. The CDR3 here is CASSVHPRDTQYF. CDR3 DNA: TGTGCCAGCAGCGTTCACCCCCGGGATACGCAGTATTTT.

The rearrangement uses TRBV15 and TRBJ2-3; 7 nucleotides align to TRBD1. CDR1 and CDR2 from the germline V gene are LNHNV and YYDKDF (reference sequence). Trimming cost V 2 bases and J 2 bases; bases outside gene matches: 4. The CDR3 loop spans 15 amino acids. The CDR3 coding sequence is TGTGCCACCAGCAGACACAGGGGATCCACAGATACGCAGTATTTT. This encodes CATSRHRGSTDTQYF.

J is TRBJ1-2 and V is TRBV5-4; 9 nucleotides agree with TRBD1. J lost 7 bases, V lost 5 bases, and 15 bases had no gene match. The CDR3 extends over 16 amino acids. The germline V gene has CDR1 SGHNT and CDR2 YYREEE (reference sequence). The CDR3 loop reads CASSRPEGQGLGGYTF. The CDR3 coding sequence is TGTGCCAGCAGTCGGCCCGAGGGACAGGGACTCGGTGGCTACACCTTC.

The V and J genes are TRBV7-2 and TRBJ2-2; TRBD1 aligns across 9 bases. CDR3 length equals 17 residues. The germline CDR1 and CDR2 sequences are SGHTA and FQGNSA. J gave up 1 base and V 5 bases, and 8 bases lay outside the gene matches. CDR3 bases: TGTGCCAGCAGCCCACGTGGGGGACAGGGGAACACCGGGGAGCTGTTTTTT. Protein: CASSPRGGQGNTGELFF.

The chain carries TRBV4-2 and TRBJ2-1, with D possibly TRBD2 on 6 matching bases. V gave up 0 bases and J gave up 5 bases, with 14 bases separating them. Germline CDR1 is LGHNA and CDR2 is YNFKEQ. This CDR3 spans 16 amino acids. CDR3 sequence reads: CASSQDLSGQNNEQFF. The CDR3 bases are TGTGCCAGCAGCCAAGATCTTAGCGGCCAAAACAATGAGCAGTTCTTC.